Listed here are 6 T cell receptor beta chains from one sample, sequenced in a study of T cells in localized non-small cell lung cancer. Measured with immunoSEQ multiplex PCR; TCRdb has only the in-frame clones, and not every one. The sample has several thousand clones; roughly nine tenths are singletons. Source: peripheral blood, taken before any cancer treatment. These receptors were obtained from a female donor at least 60 years old with stage II squamous cell lung carcinoma.

The chain uses TRBV4-1 and TRBJ2-1; TRBD2 agrees at 14 bases. Germline CDR1 and CDR2: MGHRA and YSYEKL. This CDR3 has 16 residues. V dropped 0 bases and J dropped 7; count of bases not matched to a gene: 2. CDR3 region: CASSQEGLAGANEQFF. As DNA, the CDR3 is TGCGCCAGCAGCCAAGAGGGACTAGCGGGAGCGAATGAGCAGTTCTTC.

The genes are TRBV9 and TRBJ1-1; maybe TRBD1 (5 bases). Deletions cut 4 bases from V and 3 bases from J, with 16 bases between. CDR1 and CDR2 (germline): SGDLS, YYNGEE. The CDR3 consists of 15 residues. CDR3: CASSPGRGGDTEAFF. The DNA of the CDR3 is TGTGCCAGCAGCCCAGGGCGGGGGGGAGACACTGAAGCTTTCTTT.

The rearrangement links TRBV10-3 to TRBJ1-6, with 7 bases identical to TRBD1. CDR1 and CDR2 (germline): ENHRY, SYGVKD. The J segment lost 10 bases and the V segment lost 5 bases, leaving 5 bases of the junction unmatched. The CDR3 covers 13 residues. The CDR3, as DNA: TGTGCCATCAGTAGACAGGGAGAATCACCCCTCCACTTT. This encodes CAISRQGESPLHF.

The chain uses TRBV11-2 and TRBJ2-5, with 9 bases lining up with TRBD1. The V segment lost 5 bases and the J segment 4 bases; nucleotides outside the gene matches: 8. The germline CDR1 and CDR2 sequences are SGHAT and FQNNGV. The CDR3 sequence is 15 residues long. The CDR3 here is CASSLPGQGGETQYF. CDR3 bases: TGTGCCAGCAGCCTCCCGGGACAGGGTGGAGAGACCCAGTACTTC.

The rearrangement joins TRBV6-1 to TRBJ2-3; TRBD2 matches 9 bases. The CDR3 is made up of 16 amino acids. The V gene end was trimmed by 0 bases and the J gene end by 6 bases; junction bases not matched to a gene: 7. The germline V gene has CDR1 MNHNS and CDR2 SASEGT. This CDR3 is CASSEAIAGGGDTQYF. CDR3 bases: TGTGCCAGCAGTGAAGCGATCGCGGGAGGGGGGGATACGCAGTATTTT.

The rearrangement joins TRBV2 to TRBJ2-1; no reliable D call. The V end was cut by 6 bases, the J end by 6 bases, with 6 bases between. This CDR3 is 11 amino acids long. Germline V CDR1 and CDR2: SNHLY, FYNNEI. The CDR3 is CASRRSNEQFF. The CDR3 DNA reads TGTGCCAGCAGGCGCTCCAATGAGCAGTTCTTC. The variable domain in full, completed from reference TRBV2 and TRBJ2-1, reads EPEVTQTPSHQVTQMGQEVILRCVPISNHLYFYWYRQILGQKVEFLVSFYNNEISEKSEIFDDQFSVERPDGSNFTLKIRSTKLEDSAMYFCASRRSNEQFFGPGTRLTVL.